Described below is a single T cell receptor beta chain sequence and its context. Its antigen is unidentified. CDR3 length: 24 residues. Trimming took 3 bases from V and 1 from J; bases not matched to a gene: 24. Germline V gene data show CDR1 as SGDLS and CDR2 as YYNGEE. Authors' processing steps: ImmunoSEQ sequences covered only the junction and lacked quality scores; filtering therefore differed. Libraries were prepared by immunoSEQ multiplex PCR; TCRdb keeps only in-frame clonotypes and omits some of them. V, J and clone size were drawn from that table, and D and trimming were deduced from the DNA. The data hold hundreds of thousands of clones, with 96% observed a single time. These data belong to a study of shared clonotypes between healthy human individuals. Regarding the study as a whole: Relative to clonotypes present in all four donors, those not shared had lower generation probabilities.

CD45RO-negative CD8 cells positively selected for CCR7 made up the naive population, which excluded terminally differentiated effector memory CD45RA+ cells. The receptor comes from a woman under 40 in good health. Sequenced: naive CD8+ T cells sorted from blood. J is TRBJ2-5 and V is TRBV9, with 16 bases lining up with TRBD2. Written as DNA, the CDR3 is TGTGCCAGCAGCGAGGGACCCGGGACTAGCGGGAGGGCAGGTCTTTTCGTCGGCCAAGAGACCCAGTACTTC. Amino acids: CASSEGPGTSGRAGLFVGQETQYF.